This is a list of T cell receptor beta chains from one sample in a study of OX40 agonist ivuxolimab in advanced cancers. The repertoire was sequenced with immunoSEQ multiplex PCR; TCRdb's copy has only in-frame clones and lacks some. Counted here are 80,000 or so clones, 90% occurring once; the ten biggest clones make up more than 1.5%. The specimen was CD4+ or CD8+ T cells sorted from blood, collected in a trial of the OX40 agonist ivuxolimab. These receptors all stem from an adult with an advanced solid tumor such as melanoma, head and neck, liver or kidney cancer. CDR3s include the opening cysteine and the closing phenylalanine or tryptophan. The D gene is left open where the match is weak. Rows give clone size only sometimes, using once, few, many, or a class for an expanded clone.

size	V	J	D	DNA	CDR3
-	TRBV28	TRBJ2-1	TRBD2	TGTGCCAGCAGTCCACCCCGACTAGCGGGAGGAGGCCGTGAGCAGTTCTTC	CASSPPRLAGGGREQFF
-	TRBV19	TRBJ2-1	-	TGTGCCAGTAGTATTGGTAATTACAATGAGCAGTTCTTC	CASSIGNYNEQFF
-	TRBV6-1	TRBJ2-5	TRBD1	TGTGCCAGCAGACCCACAGGGGGCGGGCAGACCCAGTACTTC	CASRPTGGGQTQYF
-	TRBV9	TRBJ2-3	-	TGTGCCAGCAGCCTTCGACAGACCACAGATACGCAGTATTTT	CASSLRQTTDTQYF
-	TRBV19	TRBJ2-5	TRBD2	TGTGCCAGTAGTTACGGTAGCGGGAGCCGAGAGACCCAGTACTTC	CASSYGSGSRETQYF
-	TRBV18	TRBJ1-2	-	TGTGCCAGCTCAGCCCTTCGGGACACCAGCTATGGCTACACCTTC	CASSALRDTSYGYTF
-	TRBV5-1	TRBJ2-5	-	TGCGCCAGCAGCTTGGGAGGTCAGGGTCAGACCCAGTACTTC	CASSLGGQGQTQYF
-	TRBV28	TRBJ2-3	TRBD2	TGTGCCAGCAGTTTACCGCTAGCGGCGACAGATACGCAGTATTTT	CASSLPLAATDTQYF
-	TRBV11-3	TRBJ1-3	TRBD1	TGTGCCAGCAGCTGGACTACAGGGGGCGCGGGAAACACCATATATTTT	CASSWTTGGAGNTIYF
-	TRBV7-9	TRBJ2-3	-	TGTGCCAGCAGTCCCCGGGGGCCAGATACGCAGTATTTT	CASSPRGPDTQYF
-	TRBV6-4	TRBJ2-2	TRBD2	TGTGCCAGCAGTGTCCTAGCGGGGGTTGGAACCGGGGAGCTGTTTTTT	CASSVLAGVGTGELFF
-	TRBV18	TRBJ2-5	-	TGTGCCAGCTCCCTCGATCTGTACCAAGAGACCCAGTACTTC	CASSLDLYQETQYF
-	TRBV6-5	TRBJ2-3	-	TGTGCCAGCAGTGACAGGTGGAGCACAGATACGCAGTATTTT	CASSDRWSTDTQYF
-	TRBV9	TRBJ2-7	-	TGTGCCAGCAGCGTAGGACTGCTGGGCGAGCAGTACTTC	CASSVGLLGEQYF
-	TRBV18	TRBJ2-3	TRBD2	TGTGCCAGCTCACCGACTAGCGGGGGGGAGGATACGCAGTATTTT	CASSPTSGGEDTQYF
-	TRBV5-8	TRBJ1-1	-	TGTGCCAGCACCTTGGAGGGCTTGACGGTTGAAGCTTTCTTT	CASTLEGLTVEAFF
-	TRBV28	TRBJ2-2	-	TGTGCCAGCAGCCCGGCCGGGACGCTCAACACCGGGGAGCTGTTTTTT	CASSPAGTLNTGELFF
-	TRBV10-3	TRBJ2-5	TRBD1	TGTGCCATCAGTGATTGGGTGACAGGGAGACAAGAGACCCAGTACTTC	CAISDWVTGRQETQYF
-	TRBV11-3	TRBJ2-3	-	TGTGCCAGCAGCTCCCCAGATCAGCAGCTTACAGATACGCAGTATTTT	CASSSPDQQLTDTQYF
-	TRBV15	TRBJ1-2	-	TGTGCCACCAGCGTGGCCCCAGAAGCTAACTATGGCTACACCTTC	CATSVAPEANYGYTF
-	TRBV7-2	TRBJ1-2	-	TGTGCCAGCAGCTCCGGATCGGGGACCAATTTCTATGGCTACACCTTC	CASSSGSGTNFYGYTF
once	TRBV15	TRBJ2-3	TRBD2	TGTGCCACCGCGACCCGAGGACAGCGGGGGGGGTTGAGCACAGATACGCAGTATTTT	CATATRGQRGGLSTDTQYF
-	TRBV5-6	TRBJ1-2	-	TGTGCCAGCAGCTTACCGGGTGGGGCCTATGGCTACACCTTC	CASSLPGGAYGYTF
-	TRBV7-2	TRBJ2-1	TRBD2	TGTGCCAGCAGCTTAGTGGGAGGGCAGAACAATGAGCAGTTCTTC	CASSLVGGQNNEQFF
-	TRBV6-1	TRBJ2-1	TRBD2	TGTGCCAGCTCTCTTGCCTGGCGGGAGGGCCCTGGGGTCTTC	CASSLAWREGPGVF
-	TRBV5-1	TRBJ2-2	-	TGCGCCAGCAGCTGGAAGGGTTTCGACACCGGGGAGCTGTTTTTT	CASSWKGFDTGELFF
-	TRBV18	TRBJ1-1	-	TGTGCCAGCCGGGGGGCGCGGTATACTGAAGCTTTCTTT	CASRGARYTEAFF
-	TRBV19	TRBJ1-1	-	TGTGCCAGTAGTATCACAGCGATGAACACTGAAGCTTTCTTT	CASSITAMNTEAFF
-	TRBV5-1	TRBJ1-5	-	TGCGCCAGCAGCTTGGAGCCAGGGAACCAGCCCCAGCATTTT	CASSLEPGNQPQHF
-	TRBV18	TRBJ2-6	-	TGTGCCAGCTCACCACCGGCTGGGGCCAACGTCCTGACTTTC	CASSPPAGANVLTF
-	TRBV27	TRBJ1-4	TRBD1	TGTGCCAGCAGGGACAGGGATGAAAAACTGTTTTTT	CASRDRDEKLFF
-	TRBV4-1	TRBJ2-7	TRBD2	TGCGCCAGCAGCCAAGTCGGTCTAGCGGTTTACGAGCAGTACTTC	CASSQVGLAVYEQYF
few	TRBV2	TRBJ1-4	TRBD1	TGTGCCAGCAGTAGGGACAGGCTAGAGGAAAAACTGTTTTTT	CASSRDRLEEKLFF
-	TRBV11-2	TRBJ2-7	TRBD1	TGTGCCAGCACCCGGGACAGGTTTTCCTACGAGCAGTACTTC	CASTRDRFSYEQYF
-	TRBV7-2	TRBJ2-1	TRBD1	TGTGCCAGCAGCCCAGACAGGGATGCCTTACATGGGCAGTTCTTC	CASSPDRDALHGQFF
-	TRBV2	TRBJ1-1	-	TGTGCCAGCAGCAACCACAGGAGCGAAACTGAAGCTTTCTTT	CASSNHRSETEAFF
once	TRBV4-3	TRBJ2-7	TRBD2	TGCGCCAGCAGCCACGCGGGGGATTACGAGCAGTACTTC	CASSHAGDYEQYF
-	TRBV20-1	TRBJ2-1	-	TGCAGTGCTAGTTCTCTTCAGGAGCAGTTCTTC	CSASSLQEQFF
-	TRBV6-1	TRBJ1-1	TRBD1	TGTGCCAGCAGTGAAAGGCAGGGGGCGCGTACTGAAGCTTTCTTT	CASSERQGARTEAFF
-	TRBV6-9	TRBJ1-2	-	TGTGCCAGCCACAATCGGGTTTCCTATGGCTACACCTTC	CASHNRVSYGYTF
few	TRBV27	TRBJ2-7	-	TGTGCCAGCAGTCCGAGAATGGGAGCTTACTCCTACGAGCAGTACTTC	CASSPRMGAYSYEQYF
once	TRBV19	TRBJ2-1	TRBD2	TGTGCCAGTAGTATAGGGCGGGAGCGGAATGAGCAGTTCTTC	CASSIGRERNEQFF
few	TRBV5-4	TRBJ2-5	TRBD2	TGTGCCAGCAGCTTAGGGCTAGCGGGACAGACCCAGTACTTC	CASSLGLAGQTQYF
-	TRBV7-2	TRBJ2-7	-	TGTGCCAGCAGCTGGTCCACCGGGGGGCAGGCGGCCTCCGAGCAGTACTTC	CASSWSTGGQAASEQYF
-	TRBV10-3	TRBJ2-7	TRBD2	TGTGCCATCAGTGGGACTAGCGGGGGGTACGAGCAGTACTTC	CAISGTSGGYEQYF
-	TRBV19	TRBJ2-4	-	TGTGCCAGTAGTATAGGGCGTGAGGACATTCAGTACTTC	CASSIGREDIQYF
-	TRBV5-5	TRBJ2-7	-	TGTGCCAGCAGCTTGGATGGGCTTAAGGACTTC	CASSLDGLKDF
-	TRBV2	TRBJ2-5	TRBD1	TGTGCCAGCAATCTACAGGGGCGGGAAGAGACCCAGTACTTC	CASNLQGREETQYF
-	TRBV2	TRBJ2-5	-	TGTGCCAGCAGCCGGCGAGAGACCCAGTACTTC	CASSRRETQYF
few	TRBV9	TRBJ2-1	-	TGTGCCAGTTCACCCTCCCGGGCAGTTTTCCACAATGAGCAGTTCTTC	CASSPSRAVFHNEQFF
-	TRBV5-1	TRBJ2-2	TRBD1	TGCGCCAGCAGCTTGGTTCTCAGACAGGGTACCGGGGAGCTGTTTTTT	CASSLVLRQGTGELFF
-	TRBV4-1	TRBJ2-1	-	TGCGCCAGCCGGGACTCTGCGTCCAATGAGCAGTTCTTC	CASRDSASNEQFF
-	TRBV2	TRBJ2-1	TRBD1	TGTGCCACCACCCAGGGGGCTTACTACAATGAGCAGTTCTTC	CATTQGAYYNEQFF
-	TRBV5-1	TRBJ1-3	-	TGCGCCAGCAGCTCCGGGACCGCCGGAAACACCATATATTTT	CASSSGTAGNTIYF
-	TRBV19	TRBJ1-1	-	TGTGCCAGTAGCCTCAGGGGCGCTGAAGCTTTCTTT	CASSLRGAEAFF
-	TRBV10-2	TRBJ2-7	TRBD1	TGCGCCAGCAGTGAGTCCGGGACAGGTCGTCAAGAGCAGTACTTC	CASSESGTGRQEQYF